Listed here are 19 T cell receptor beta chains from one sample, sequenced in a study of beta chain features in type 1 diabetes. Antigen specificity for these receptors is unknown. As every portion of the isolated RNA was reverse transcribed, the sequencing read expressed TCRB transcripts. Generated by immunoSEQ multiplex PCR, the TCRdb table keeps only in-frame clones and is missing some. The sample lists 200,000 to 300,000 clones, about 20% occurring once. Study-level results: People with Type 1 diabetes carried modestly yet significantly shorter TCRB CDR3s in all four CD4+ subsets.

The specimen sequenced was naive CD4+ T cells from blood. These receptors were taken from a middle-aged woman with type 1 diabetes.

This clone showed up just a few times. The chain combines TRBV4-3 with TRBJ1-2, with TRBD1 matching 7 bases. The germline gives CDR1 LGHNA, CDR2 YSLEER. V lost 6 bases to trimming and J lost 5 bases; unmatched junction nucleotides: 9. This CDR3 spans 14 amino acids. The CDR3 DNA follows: TGCGCCAGCAGGCCCACCGGGACAGAATATGGCTACACCTTC. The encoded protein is CASRPTGTEYGYTF.

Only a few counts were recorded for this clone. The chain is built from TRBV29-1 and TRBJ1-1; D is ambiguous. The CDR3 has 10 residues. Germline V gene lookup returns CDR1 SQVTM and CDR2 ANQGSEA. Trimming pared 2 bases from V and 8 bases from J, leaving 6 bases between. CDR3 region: CSVEQMEAFF. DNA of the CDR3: TGCAGCGTTGAACAAATGGAAGCTTTCTTT.

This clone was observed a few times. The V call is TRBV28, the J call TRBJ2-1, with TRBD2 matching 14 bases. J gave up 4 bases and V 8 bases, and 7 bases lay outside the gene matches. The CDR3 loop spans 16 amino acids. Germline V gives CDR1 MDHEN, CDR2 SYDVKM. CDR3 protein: CASLGLAGVGYNEQFF. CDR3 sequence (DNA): TGTGCCAGCTTGGGACTAGCGGGAGTAGGTTACAATGAGCAGTTCTTC.

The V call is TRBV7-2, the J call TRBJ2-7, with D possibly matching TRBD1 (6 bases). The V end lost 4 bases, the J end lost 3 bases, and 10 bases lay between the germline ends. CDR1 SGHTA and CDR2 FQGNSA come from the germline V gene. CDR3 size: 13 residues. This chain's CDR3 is CASSSGQLYEQYF. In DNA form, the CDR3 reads TGTGCCAGCAGCTCCGGACAGCTCTACGAGCAGTACTTC.

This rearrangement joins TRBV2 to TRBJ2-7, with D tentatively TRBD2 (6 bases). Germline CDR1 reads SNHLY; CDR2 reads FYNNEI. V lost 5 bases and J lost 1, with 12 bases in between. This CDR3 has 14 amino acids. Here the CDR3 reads CASSSGPPSYEQYF. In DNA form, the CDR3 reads TGTGCCAGCAGTAGCGGGCCCCCTTCCTACGAGCAGTACTTC. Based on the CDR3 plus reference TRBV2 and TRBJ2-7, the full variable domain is EPEVTQTPSHQVTQMGQEVILRCVPISNHLYFYWYRQILGQKVEFLVSFYNNEISEKSEIFDDQFSVERPDGSNFTLKIRSTKLEDSAMYFCASSSGPPSYEQYFGPGTRLTVT.

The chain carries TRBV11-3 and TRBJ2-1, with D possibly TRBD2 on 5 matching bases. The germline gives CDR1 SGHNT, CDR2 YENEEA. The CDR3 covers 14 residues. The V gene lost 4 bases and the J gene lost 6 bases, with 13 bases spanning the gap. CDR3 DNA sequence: TGTGCCAGCAGCTCCCCCTCCCGGGGCAATGAGCAGTTCTTC. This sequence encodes CASSSPSRGNEQFF.

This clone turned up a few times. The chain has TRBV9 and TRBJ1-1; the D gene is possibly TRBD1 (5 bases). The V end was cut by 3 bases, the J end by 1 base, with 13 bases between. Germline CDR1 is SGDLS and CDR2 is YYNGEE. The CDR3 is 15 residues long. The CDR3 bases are TGTGCCAGCAGCGGGTCGGGGGTTTCGAACACTGAAGCTTTCTTT. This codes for CASSGSGVSNTEAFF. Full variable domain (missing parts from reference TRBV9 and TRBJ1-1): DSGVTQTPKHLITATGQRVTLRCSPRSGDLSVYWYQQSLDQGLQFLIQYYNGEERAKGNILERFSAQQFPDLHSELNLSSLELGDSALYFCASSGSGVSNTEAFFGQGTRLTVV.

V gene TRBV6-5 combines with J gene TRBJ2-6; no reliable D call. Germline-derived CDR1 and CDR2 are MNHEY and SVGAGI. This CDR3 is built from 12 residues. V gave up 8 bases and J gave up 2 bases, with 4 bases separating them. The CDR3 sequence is CASSPGANVLTF. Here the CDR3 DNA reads TGTGCCAGCTCTCCTGGGGCCAACGTCCTGACTTTC.

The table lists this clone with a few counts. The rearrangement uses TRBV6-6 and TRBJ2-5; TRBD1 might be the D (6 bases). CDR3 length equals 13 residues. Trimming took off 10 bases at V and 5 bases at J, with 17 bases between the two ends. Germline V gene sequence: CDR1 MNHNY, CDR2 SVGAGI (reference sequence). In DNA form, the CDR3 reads TGTGCCACCAAACAGGGTATTGCTGAGACCCAGTACTTC. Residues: CATKQGIAETQYF.

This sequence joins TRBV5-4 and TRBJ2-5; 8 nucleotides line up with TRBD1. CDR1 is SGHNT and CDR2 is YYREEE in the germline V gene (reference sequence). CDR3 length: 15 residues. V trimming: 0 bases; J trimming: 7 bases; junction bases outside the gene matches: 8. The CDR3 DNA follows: TGTGCCAGCAGCTTGGATGGGGCAGGGGGCCTGACCCAGTACTTC. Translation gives CASSLDGAGGLTQYF.

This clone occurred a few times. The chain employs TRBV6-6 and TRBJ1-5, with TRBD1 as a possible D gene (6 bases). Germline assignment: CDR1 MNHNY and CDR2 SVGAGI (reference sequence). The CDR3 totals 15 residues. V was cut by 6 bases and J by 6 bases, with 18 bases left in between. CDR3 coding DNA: TGTGCCAGCAGAATCTCGGGGGGGCACGTTCAGCCCCAGCATTTT. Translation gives CASRISGGHVQPQHF.

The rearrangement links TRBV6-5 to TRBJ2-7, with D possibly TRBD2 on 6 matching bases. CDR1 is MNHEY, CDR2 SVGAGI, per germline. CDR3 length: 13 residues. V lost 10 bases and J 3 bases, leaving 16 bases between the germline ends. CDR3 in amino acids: CATRRAPFYEQYF. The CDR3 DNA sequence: TGTGCCACCCGGAGGGCCCCGTTCTACGAGCAGTACTTC.

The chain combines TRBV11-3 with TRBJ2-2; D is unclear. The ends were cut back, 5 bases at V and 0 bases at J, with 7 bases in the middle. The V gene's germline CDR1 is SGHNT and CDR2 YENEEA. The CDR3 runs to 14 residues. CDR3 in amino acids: CASSPNPNTGELFF. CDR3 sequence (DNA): TGTGCCAGCAGCCCCAATCCGAACACCGGGGAGCTGTTTTTT.

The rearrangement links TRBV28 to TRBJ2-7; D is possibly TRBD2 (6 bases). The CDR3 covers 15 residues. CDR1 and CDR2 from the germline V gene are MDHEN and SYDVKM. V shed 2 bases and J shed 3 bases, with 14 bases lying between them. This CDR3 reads CASSLIERRGYEQYF. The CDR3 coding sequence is TGTGCCAGCAGTTTAATAGAAAGGAGGGGCTACGAGCAGTACTTC.

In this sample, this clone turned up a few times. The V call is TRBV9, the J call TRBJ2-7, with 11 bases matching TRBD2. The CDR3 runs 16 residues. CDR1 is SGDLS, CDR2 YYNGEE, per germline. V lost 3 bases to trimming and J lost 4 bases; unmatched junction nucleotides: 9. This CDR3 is CASSAGTSGGGYEQYF. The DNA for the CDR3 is TGTGCCAGCAGCGCCGGGACTAGCGGAGGAGGTTACGAGCAGTACTTC. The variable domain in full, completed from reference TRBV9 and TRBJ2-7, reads DSGVTQTPKHLITATGQRVTLRCSPRSGDLSVYWYQQSLDQGLQFLIQYYNGEERAKGNILERFSAQQFPDLHSELNLSSLELGDSALYFCASSAGTSGGGYEQYFGPGTRLTVT.

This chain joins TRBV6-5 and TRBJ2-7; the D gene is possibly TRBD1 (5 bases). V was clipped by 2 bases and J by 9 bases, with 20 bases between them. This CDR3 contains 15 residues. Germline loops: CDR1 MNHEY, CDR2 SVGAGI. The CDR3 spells CASSYGAEQVVGQYF. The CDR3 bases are TGTGCCAGCAGTTACGGGGCGGAACAGGTCGTTGGGCAGTACTTC.

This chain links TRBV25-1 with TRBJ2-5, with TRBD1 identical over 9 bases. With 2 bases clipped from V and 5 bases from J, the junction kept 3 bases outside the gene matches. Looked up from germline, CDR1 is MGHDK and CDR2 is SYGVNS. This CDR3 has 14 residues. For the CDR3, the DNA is TGTGCCAGCAGTGAACCCGGGACAGGGGAGACCCAGTACTTC. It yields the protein CASSEPGTGETQYF. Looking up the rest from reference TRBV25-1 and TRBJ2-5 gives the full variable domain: EADIYQTPRYLVIGTGKKITLECSQTMGHDKMYWYQQDPGMELHLIHYSYGVNSTEKGDLSSESTVSRIRTEHFPLTLESARPSHTSQYLCASSEPGTGETQYFGPGTRLLVL.

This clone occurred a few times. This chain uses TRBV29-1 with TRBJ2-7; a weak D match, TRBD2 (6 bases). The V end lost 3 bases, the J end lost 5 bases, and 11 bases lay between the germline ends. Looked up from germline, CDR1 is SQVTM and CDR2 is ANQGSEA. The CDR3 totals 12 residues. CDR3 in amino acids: CSVDLGGHEQYF. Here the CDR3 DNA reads TGCAGCGTTGATTTGGGGGGACACGAGCAGTACTTC.

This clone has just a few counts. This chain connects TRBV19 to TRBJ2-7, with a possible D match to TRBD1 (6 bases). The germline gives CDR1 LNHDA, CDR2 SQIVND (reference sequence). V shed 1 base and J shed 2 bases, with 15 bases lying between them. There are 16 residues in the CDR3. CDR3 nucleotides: TGTGCCAGTAGTATAGCCGCCGGGACAACAACCTACGAGCAGTACTTC. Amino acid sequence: CASSIAAGTTTYEQYF. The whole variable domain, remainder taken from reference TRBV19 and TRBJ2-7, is DGGITQSPKYLFRKEGQNVTLSCEQNLNHDAMYWYRQDPGQGLRLIYYSQIVNDFQKGDIAEGYSVSREKKESFPLTVTSAQKNPTAFYLCASSIAAGTTTYEQYFGPGTRLTVT.